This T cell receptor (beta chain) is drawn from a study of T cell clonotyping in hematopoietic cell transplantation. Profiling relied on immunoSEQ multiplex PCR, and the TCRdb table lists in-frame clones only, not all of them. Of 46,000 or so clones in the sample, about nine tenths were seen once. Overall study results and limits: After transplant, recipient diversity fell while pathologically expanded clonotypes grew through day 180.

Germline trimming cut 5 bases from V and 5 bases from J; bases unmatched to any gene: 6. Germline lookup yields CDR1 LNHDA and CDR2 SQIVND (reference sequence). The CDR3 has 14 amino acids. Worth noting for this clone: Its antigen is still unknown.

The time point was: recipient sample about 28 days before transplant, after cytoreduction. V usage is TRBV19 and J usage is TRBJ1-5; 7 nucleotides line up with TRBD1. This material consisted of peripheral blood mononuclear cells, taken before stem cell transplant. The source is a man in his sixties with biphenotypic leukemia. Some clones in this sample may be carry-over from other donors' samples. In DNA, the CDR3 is TGTGCCAGTAGTGAGGGGACAGCGCATCAGCCCCAGCATTTT. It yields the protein CASSEGTAHQPQHF.